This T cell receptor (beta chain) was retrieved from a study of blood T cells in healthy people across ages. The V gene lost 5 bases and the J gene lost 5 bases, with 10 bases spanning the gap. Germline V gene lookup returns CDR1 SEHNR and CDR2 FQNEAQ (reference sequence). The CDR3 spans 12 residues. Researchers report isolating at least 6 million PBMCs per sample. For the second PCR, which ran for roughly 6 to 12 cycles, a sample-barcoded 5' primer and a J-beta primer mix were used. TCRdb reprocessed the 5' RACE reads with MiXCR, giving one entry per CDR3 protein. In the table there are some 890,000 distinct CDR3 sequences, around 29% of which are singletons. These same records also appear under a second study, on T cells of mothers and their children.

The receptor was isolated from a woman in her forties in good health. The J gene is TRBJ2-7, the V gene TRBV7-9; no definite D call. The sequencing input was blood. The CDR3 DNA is TGTGCCAGCAGCCCGCTGTCCGACGAGCAGTACTTC. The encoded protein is CASSPLSDEQYF. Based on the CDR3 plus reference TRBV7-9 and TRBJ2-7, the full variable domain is DTGVSQNPRHKITKRGQNVTFRCDPISEHNRLYWYRQTLGQGPEFLTYFQNEAQLEKSRLLSDRFSAERPKGSFSTLEIQRTEQGDSAMYLCASSPLSDEQYFGPGTRLTVT.